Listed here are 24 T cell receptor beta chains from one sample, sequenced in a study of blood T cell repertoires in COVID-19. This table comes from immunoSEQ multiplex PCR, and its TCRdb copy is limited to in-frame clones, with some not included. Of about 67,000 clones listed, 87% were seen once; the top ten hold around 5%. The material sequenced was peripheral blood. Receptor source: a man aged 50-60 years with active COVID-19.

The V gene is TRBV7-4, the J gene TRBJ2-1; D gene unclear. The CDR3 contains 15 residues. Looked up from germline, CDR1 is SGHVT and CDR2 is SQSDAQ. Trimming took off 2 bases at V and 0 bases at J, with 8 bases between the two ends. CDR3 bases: TGTGCCAGCAGCTTATCTACCAACTCCTACAATGAGCAGTTCTTC. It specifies CASSLSTNSYNEQFF.

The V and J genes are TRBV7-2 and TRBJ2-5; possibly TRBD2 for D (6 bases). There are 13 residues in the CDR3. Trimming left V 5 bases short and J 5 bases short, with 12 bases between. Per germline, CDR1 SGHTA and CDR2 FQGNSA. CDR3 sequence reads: CASSRTSIETQYF. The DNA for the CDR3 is TGTGCCAGCAGCCGAACTAGCATCGAGACCCAGTACTTC.

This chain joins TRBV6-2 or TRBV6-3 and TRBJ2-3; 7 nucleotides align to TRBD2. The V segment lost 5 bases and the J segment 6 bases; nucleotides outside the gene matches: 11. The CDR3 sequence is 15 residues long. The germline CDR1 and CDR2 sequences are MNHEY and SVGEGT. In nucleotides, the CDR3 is TGTGCCAGCAGTCGCGGGACTACAGTAACGGATACGCAGTATTTT. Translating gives CASSRGTTVTDTQYF.

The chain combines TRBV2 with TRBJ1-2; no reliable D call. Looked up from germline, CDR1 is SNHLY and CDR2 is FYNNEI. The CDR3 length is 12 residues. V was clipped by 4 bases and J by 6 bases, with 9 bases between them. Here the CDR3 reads CASSGHSDGYTF. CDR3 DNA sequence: TGTGCCAGCAGTGGCCACAGTGATGGCTACACCTTC.

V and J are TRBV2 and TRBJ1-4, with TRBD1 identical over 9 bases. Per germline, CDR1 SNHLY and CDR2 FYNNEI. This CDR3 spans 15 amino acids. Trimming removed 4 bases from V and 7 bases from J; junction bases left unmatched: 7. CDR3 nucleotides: TGTGCCAGCAGTGTCGCCGGGACAGGGTTTGAAAAACTGTTTTTT. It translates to CASSVAGTGFEKLFF.

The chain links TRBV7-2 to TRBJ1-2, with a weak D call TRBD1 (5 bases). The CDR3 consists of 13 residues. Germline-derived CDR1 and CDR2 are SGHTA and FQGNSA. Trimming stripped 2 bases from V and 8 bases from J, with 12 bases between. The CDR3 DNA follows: TGTGCCAGCAGCTTATCGCTGGCAGGGGGCTACACCTTC. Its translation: CASSLSLAGGYTF.

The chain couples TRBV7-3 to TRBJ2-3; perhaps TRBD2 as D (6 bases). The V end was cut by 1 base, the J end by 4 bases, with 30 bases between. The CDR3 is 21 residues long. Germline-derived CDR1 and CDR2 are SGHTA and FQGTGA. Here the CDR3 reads CASSLRVPSKLAPGAPDTQYF. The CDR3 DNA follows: TGTGCCAGCAGCTTAAGGGTTCCGAGCAAGTTAGCGCCGGGAGCCCCAGATACGCAGTATTTT.

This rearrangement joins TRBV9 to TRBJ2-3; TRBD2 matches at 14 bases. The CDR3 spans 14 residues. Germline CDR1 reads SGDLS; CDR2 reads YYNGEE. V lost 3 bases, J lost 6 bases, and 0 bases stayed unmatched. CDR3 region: CASSGTSGRDTQYF. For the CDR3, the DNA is TGTGCCAGCAGCGGGACTAGCGGGAGGGATACGCAGTATTTT.

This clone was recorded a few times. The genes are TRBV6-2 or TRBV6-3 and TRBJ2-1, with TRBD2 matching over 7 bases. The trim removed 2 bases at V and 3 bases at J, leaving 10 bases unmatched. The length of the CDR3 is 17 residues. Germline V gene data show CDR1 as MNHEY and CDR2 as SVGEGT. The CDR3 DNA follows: TGTGCCAGCAGTTACAATATGAGGCGGGAGTTCTACAATGAGCAGTTCTTC. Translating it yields CASSYNMRREFYNEQFF.

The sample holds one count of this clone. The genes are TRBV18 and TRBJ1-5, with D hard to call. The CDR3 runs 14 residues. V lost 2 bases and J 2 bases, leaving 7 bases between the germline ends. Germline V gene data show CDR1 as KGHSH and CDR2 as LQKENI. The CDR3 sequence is CASSPKGGNQPQHF. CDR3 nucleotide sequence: TGTGCCAGCTCACCAAAGGGAGGCAATCAGCCCCAGCATTTT.

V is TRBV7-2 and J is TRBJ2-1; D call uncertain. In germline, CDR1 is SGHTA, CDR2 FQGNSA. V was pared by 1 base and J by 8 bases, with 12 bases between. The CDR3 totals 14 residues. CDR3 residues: CASSLGRPRDEQFF. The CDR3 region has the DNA TGTGCCAGCAGCTTAGGCAGACCCCGGGATGAGCAGTTCTTC.

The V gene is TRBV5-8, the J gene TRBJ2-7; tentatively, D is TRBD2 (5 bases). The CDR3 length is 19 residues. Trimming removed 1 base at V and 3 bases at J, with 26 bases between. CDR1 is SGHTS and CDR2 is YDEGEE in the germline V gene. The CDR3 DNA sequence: TGTGCCAGCAGCTTGCCCTCTCAACCGGGATACCAAATCTACTACGAGCAGTACTTC. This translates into CASSLPSQPGYQIYYEQYF. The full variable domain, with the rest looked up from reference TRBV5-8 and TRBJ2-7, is EAGVTQSPTHLIKTRGQQATLRCSPISGHTSVYWYQQALGLGLQFLLWYDEGEERNRGNFPPRFSGRQFPNYSSELNVNALELEDSALYLCASSLPSQPGYQIYYEQYFGPGTRLTVT.

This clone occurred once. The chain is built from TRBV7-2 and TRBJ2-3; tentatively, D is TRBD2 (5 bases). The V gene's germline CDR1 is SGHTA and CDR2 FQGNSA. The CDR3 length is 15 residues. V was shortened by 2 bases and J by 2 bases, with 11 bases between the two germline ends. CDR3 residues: CASSLIGLSTDTQYF. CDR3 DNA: TGTGCCAGCAGCTTAATAGGACTCTCCACAGATACGCAGTATTTT.

CDR3 sequence: CASSQALAAYEQYF. The CDR3 region has the DNA TGTGCCAGCAGCCAAGCGCTAGCAGCCTACGAGCAGTACTTC. This chain links TRBV3-1 (or the pseudogene TRBV3-2) with TRBJ2-7; weak D call: TRBD2 (5 bases). The germline V and J ends were trimmed by 1 base and 2 bases, with 9 bases remaining between them. Looked up from germline, CDR1 is LGHDT and CDR2 is YNNKEL (reference sequence). The CDR3 extends over 14 amino acids.

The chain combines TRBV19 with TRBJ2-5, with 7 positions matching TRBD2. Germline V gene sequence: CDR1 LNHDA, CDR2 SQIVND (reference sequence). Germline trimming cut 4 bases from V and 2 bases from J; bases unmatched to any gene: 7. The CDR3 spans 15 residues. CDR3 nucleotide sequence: TGTGCCAGTAGTAGGGGGAGGGCCGGACAAGAGACCCAGTACTTC. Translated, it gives CASSRGRAGQETQYF.

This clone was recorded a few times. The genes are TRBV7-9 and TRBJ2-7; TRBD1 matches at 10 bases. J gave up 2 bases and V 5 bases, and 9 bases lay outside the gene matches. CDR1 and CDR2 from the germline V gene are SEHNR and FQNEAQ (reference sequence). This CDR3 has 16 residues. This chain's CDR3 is CASSPSFGTGAYEQYF. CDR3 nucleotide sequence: TGTGCCAGCAGCCCATCCTTCGGGACAGGGGCCTACGAGCAGTACTTC.

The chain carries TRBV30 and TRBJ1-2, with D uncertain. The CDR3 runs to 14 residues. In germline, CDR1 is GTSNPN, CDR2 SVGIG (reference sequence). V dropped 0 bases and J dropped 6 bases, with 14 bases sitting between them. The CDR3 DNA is TGTGCCTGGAGTGTACCGTGGCAGGCGAATGGCTACACCTTC. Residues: CAWSVPWQANGYTF. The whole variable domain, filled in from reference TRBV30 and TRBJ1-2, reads SQTIHQWPATLVQPVGSPLSLECTVEGTSNPNLYWYRQAAGRGLQLLFYSVGIGQISSEVPQNLSASRPQDRQFILSSKKLLLSDSGFYLCAWSVPWQANGYTFGSGTRLTVV.

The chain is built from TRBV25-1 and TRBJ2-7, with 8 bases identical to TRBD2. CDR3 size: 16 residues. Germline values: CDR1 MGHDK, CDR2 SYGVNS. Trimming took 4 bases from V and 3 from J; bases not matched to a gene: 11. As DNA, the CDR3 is TGTGCCAGCAGTGTGGGAGGGGGACTAGAGATCTACGAGCAGTACTTC. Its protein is CASSVGGGLEIYEQYF.

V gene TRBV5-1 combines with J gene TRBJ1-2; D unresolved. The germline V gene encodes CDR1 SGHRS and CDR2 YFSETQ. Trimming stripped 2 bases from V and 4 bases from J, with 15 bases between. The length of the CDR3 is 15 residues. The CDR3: CASSFGLRSIYGYTF. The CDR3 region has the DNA TGCGCCAGCAGCTTCGGTTTGCGGAGTATCTATGGCTACACCTTC.

The CDR3 nucleotides are TGCGCCAGCAGCCATCGGCTAGCGGACCAAAGCTCCTACAATGAGCAGTTCTTC. As protein: CASSHRLADQSSYNEQFF. This chain uses TRBV4-1 with TRBJ2-1, with 7 bases that match TRBD2. Germline V lookup: CDR1 MGHRA, CDR2 YSYEKL. The CDR3 totals 18 residues. V dropped 3 bases and J dropped 0; count of bases not matched to a gene: 11.

The CDR3 DNA follows: TGTGCCAGCAGCCGAGGGTCAACCTACAATGAGCAGTTCTTC. Amino acids: CASSRGSTYNEQFF. The J gene is TRBJ2-1, the V gene TRBV5-5; tentatively, D is TRBD2 (5 bases). From germline, CDR1 is SGHKS and CDR2 YYEKEE (reference sequence). The V end was cut by 4 bases, the J end by 2 bases, with 10 bases between. The CDR3 covers 14 residues.

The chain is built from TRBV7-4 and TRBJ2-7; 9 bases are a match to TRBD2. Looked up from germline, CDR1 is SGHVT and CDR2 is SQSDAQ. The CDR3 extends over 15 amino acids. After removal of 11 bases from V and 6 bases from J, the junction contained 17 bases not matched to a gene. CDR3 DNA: TGTGCCCAGGGGCGGACCGGGACTAGCTGTCCCGAGCAGTACTTC. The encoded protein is CAQGRTGTSCPEQYF.

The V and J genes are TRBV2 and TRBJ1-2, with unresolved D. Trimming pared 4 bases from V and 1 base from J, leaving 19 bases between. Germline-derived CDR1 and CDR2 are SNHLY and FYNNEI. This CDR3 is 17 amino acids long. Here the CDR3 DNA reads TGTGCCAGCAGTGTAAGCGTGCGGGGTCCTGATAACTATGGCTACACCTTC. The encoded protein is CASSVSVRGPDNYGYTF.

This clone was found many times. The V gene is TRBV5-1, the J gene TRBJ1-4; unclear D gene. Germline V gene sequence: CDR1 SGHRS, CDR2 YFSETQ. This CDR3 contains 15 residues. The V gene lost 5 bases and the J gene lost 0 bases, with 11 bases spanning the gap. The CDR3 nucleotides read TGCGCCAGCAGAGAAACAGTTGCAACTAATGAAAAACTGTTTTTT. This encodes CASRETVATNEKLFF.